This record concerns one TCR beta chain sequence. The data derive from a study of blood T cell repertoires in COVID-19. In the study overall: Donors in the United States, Italy and Spain gave samples during acute or convalescent COVID-19. T cells, B-cell-depleted T cells, or PBMCs supplied cDNA or gDNA.

Original analysis: Amplified reference gene primers provided the basis for estimating nucleated cell counts. Profiling relied on immunoSEQ multiplex PCR, and the TCRdb table lists in-frame clones only, not all of them. The DNA gave D and trimming, while V, J and clone size come from that table. Found here are 160,000 or so clones, approximately 90% of them singletons; the top ten hold roughly 2.1%. The trim removed 3 bases at V and 0 bases at J, leaving 9 bases unmatched. Per the germline V gene, CDR1 is PRHDT and CDR2 is FYEKMQ (reference sequence). The CDR3 spans 18 residues. Sequenced: peripheral blood. This sequence joins TRBV13 and TRBJ2-1; 9 positions match TRBD1. The receptor was isolated from a man aged 18-30 years with acute or convalescent COVID-19. The CDR3 here is CASSFSALGQGSYNEQFF. CDR3 coding DNA: TGTGCCAGCAGCTTTTCCGCGTTGGGACAGGGCTCCTACAATGAGCAGTTCTTC.